Here is one T cell receptor beta chain with its context. This sample is part of a study of blood T cell repertoires in COVID-19. The ends lost 1 base at V and 0 bases at J; junction bases unmatched: 5. Germline CDR1 is MDHEN and CDR2 is SYDVKM. The CDR3 covers 16 residues. Produced via immunoSEQ multiplex PCR; TCRdb's table is partial and in-frame only. The data show roughly 130,000 clones, with more than 70% seen just once and about 3.6% held by the top ten. The sequence was collected from a woman in her sixties with acute or convalescent COVID-19. Sequenced input: peripheral blood. The chain carries TRBV28 and TRBJ1-1; 7 nucleotides line up with TRBD1. The CDR3 sequence: CASSLLGTALNTEAFF. The CDR3 coding sequence is TGTGCCAGCAGTTTATTAGGGACAGCCTTGAACACTGAAGCTTTCTTT.